The 5 T cell receptor beta chains given below trace back to one sample, sequenced in a study of blood T cell repertoires in COVID-19 (dated by TCRdb to 2020 to 2021). Libraries were constructed by the immunoSEQ multiplex PCR assay. TCRdb mirrors the immuneACCESS table, restricted to in-frame sequences. Some clones are absent from its copies; in checked studies, under half trace to an unresolved V gene, and the reason for the others is unknown. The sample contains about 140,000 clones, 65% to 80% of them found a single time. The ten most abundant clones make up approximately 17% of the sample. The sequencing sample was made of peripheral blood. Receptors originate from a man over 45 with acute or convalescent COVID-19.

This clone is a singleton in its sample. The gene calls are TRBV28 and TRBJ1-1, with a possible D match to TRBD1 (5 bases). This CDR3 spans 15 amino acids. Germline V gives CDR1 MDHEN, CDR2 SYDVKM. The germline V and J ends were trimmed by 5 bases and 0 bases, with 13 bases remaining between them. CDR3 sequence (DNA): TGTGCCAGCAGTCCCCCCGGACAAATGAACACTGAAGCTTTCTTT. The encoded protein is CASSPPGQMNTEAFF.

The rearrangement links TRBV7-9 to TRBJ1-1; maybe TRBD1 (6 bases). Germline assignment: CDR1 SEHNR and CDR2 FQNEAQ (reference sequence). The CDR3 consists of 12 residues. The V end was cut by 6 bases, the J end by 3 bases, with 8 bases between. For the CDR3, the DNA is TGTGCCAGCAGGAACAGGGACACTGAAGCTTTCTTT. Translating it yields CASRNRDTEAFF. Drawing the rest from reference TRBV7-9 and TRBJ1-1, the complete variable domain is DTGVSQNPRHKITKRGQNVTFRCDPISEHNRLYWYRQTLGQGPEFLTYFQNEAQLEKSRLLSDRFSAERPKGSFSTLEIQRTEQGDSAMYLCASRNRDTEAFFGQGTRLTVV.

This sequence joins TRBV2 and TRBJ2-7; a weak D match, TRBD1 (6 bases). The CDR3 spans 14 residues. The V gene lost 7 bases and the J gene lost 6 bases, with 19 bases spanning the gap. From germline, CDR1 is SNHLY and CDR2 FYNNEI. The CDR3 bases are TGTGCCAGCACTTACAGGGCTCCGGGTTCCGAGCAGTACGTC. It is translated as CASTYRAPGSEQYV.

There are a few counts of this clone. The chain links TRBV7-3 to TRBJ2-1, with D possibly TRBD2 on 6 matching bases. The germline V gene encodes CDR1 SGHTA and CDR2 FQGTGA. The CDR3 runs 12 residues. V shed 7 bases and J shed 15 bases, with 19 bases lying between them. This chain's CDR3 is CASTNSGTHMFF. The DNA of the CDR3 is TGTGCCAGCACCAATTCCGGGACTCATATGTTCTTC.

This chain links TRBV6-1 with TRBJ1-3; perhaps TRBD1 as D (6 bases). The CDR3 covers 17 residues. Trimming removed 4 bases from V and 0 bases from J, with 16 bases in between. Per germline, CDR1 MNHNS and CDR2 SASEGT. The CDR3 region is CASSVGTGLGSGNTIYF. Here the CDR3 DNA reads TGTGCCAGCAGTGTGGGCACAGGGTTGGGCTCTGGAAACACCATATATTTT.